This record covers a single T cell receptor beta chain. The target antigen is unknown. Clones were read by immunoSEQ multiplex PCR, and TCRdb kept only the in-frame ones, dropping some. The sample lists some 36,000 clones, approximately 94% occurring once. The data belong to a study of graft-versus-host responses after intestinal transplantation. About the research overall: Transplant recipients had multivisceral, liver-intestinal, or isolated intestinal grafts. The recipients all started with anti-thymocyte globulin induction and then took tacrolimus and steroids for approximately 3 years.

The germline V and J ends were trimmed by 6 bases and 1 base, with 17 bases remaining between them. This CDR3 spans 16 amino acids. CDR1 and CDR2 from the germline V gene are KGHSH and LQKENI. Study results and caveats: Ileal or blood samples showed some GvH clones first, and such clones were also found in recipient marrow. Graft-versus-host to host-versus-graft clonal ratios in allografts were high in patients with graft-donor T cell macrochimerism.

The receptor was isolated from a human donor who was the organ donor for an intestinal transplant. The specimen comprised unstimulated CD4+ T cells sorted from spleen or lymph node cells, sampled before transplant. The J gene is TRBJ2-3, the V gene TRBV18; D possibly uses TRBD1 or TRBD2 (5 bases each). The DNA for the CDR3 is TGTGCCAGCTCGCACCAACGGGGCGCAGGCACAGATACGCAGTATTTT. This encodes CASSHQRGAGTDTQYF.